The clone carrying this TCR beta chain occurred a few times. The antigen is undetermined. Expressed TCRB transcripts were sequenced, since all the RNA that had been isolated was reverse transcribed. Several million reads on average were seen across naive, central memory and regulatory T cell samples. TCRdb keeps only in-frame clones here, not all; method: immunoSEQ multiplex PCR. The repertoire holds around 690,000 clones, with 9.5% to 15% as singletons. These data originate in a study of beta chain features in type 1 diabetes. Study observations and caveats: Among patients with Type 1 diabetes, TCRB CDR3s were moderately but significantly shorter in every one of the four CD4+ subsets. Since sequencing was performed on cDNA, cells with high TCR expression could be over-represented.

This CDR3 is built from 12 residues. Germline V CDR1 and CDR2: LGHNA, YSLEER. V was cut by 2 bases and J by 10 bases, with 11 bases left in between. This chain joins TRBV4-3 and TRBJ1-1; D gene uncertain. The sequence derives from a man aged 30 to 39 with type 1 diabetes. Source material: naive CD4+ T cells from blood. The CDR3 DNA follows: TGCGCCAGCAGCCAAAACTCGAAAACAGCTTTCTTT. It codes for CASSQNSKTAFF.